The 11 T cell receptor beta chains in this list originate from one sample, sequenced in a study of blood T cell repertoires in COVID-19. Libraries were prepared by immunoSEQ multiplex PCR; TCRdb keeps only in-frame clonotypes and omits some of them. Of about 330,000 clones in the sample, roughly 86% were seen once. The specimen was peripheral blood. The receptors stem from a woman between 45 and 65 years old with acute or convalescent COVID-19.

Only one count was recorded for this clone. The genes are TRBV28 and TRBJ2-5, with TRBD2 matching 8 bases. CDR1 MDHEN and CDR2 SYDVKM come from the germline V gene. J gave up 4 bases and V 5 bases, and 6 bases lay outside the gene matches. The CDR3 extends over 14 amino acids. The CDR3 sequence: CASSKASGRETQYF. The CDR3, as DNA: TGTGCCAGCAGTAAAGCGAGCGGGAGAGAGACCCAGTACTTC.

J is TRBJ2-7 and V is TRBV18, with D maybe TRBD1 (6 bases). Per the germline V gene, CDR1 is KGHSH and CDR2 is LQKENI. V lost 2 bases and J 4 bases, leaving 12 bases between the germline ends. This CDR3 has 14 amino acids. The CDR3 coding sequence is TGTGCCAGCTCACCAGGCAGGGGAGAGTACGAGCAGTACTTC. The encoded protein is CASSPGRGEYEQYF.

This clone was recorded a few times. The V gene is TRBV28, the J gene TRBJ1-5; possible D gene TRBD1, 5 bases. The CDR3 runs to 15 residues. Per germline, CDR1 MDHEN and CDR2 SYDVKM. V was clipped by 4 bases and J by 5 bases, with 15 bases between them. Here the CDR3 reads CASSSLWGGDQPQHF. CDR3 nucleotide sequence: TGTGCCAGCAGTTCACTTTGGGGCGGGGATCAGCCCCAGCATTTT. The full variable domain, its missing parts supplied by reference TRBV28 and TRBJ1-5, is DVKVTQSSRYLVKRTGEKVFLECVQDMDHENMFWYRQDPGLGLRLIYFSYDVKMKEKGDIPEGYSVSREKKERFSLILESASTNQTSMYLCASSSLWGGDQPQHFGDGTRLSIL.

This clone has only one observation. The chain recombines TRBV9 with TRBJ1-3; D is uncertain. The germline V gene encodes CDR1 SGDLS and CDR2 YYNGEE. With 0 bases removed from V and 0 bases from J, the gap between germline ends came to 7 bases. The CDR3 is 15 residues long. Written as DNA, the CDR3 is TGTGCCAGCAGCGTAGGGGAGAGCTCTGGAAACACCATATATTTT. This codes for CASSVGESSGNTIYF.

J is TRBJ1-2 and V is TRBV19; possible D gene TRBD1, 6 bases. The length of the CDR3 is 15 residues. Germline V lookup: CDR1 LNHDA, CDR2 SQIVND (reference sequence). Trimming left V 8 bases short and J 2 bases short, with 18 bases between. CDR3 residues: CASGNRGQPNYGYTF. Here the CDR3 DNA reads TGTGCCAGTGGAAACCGAGGACAGCCGAACTATGGCTACACCTTC. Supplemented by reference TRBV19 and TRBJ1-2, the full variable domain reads DGGITQSPKYLFRKEGQNVTLSCEQNLNHDAMYWYRQDPGQGLRLIYYSQIVNDFQKGDIAEGYSVSREKKESFPLTVTSAQKNPTAFYLCASGNRGQPNYGYTFGSGTRLTVV.

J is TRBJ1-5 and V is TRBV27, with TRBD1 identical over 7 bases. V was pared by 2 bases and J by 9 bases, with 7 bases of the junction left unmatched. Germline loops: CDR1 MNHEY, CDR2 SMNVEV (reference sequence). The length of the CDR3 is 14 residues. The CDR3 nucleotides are TGTGCCAGCAGTTTAAGGGACAGTGCCTGGCCCCAGCATTTT. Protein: CASSLRDSAWPQHF.

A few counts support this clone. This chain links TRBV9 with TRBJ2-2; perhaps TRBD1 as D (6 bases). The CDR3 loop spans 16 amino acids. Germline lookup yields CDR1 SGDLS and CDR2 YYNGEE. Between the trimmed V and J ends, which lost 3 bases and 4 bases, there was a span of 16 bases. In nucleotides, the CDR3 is TGTGCCAGCAGCGCACAGGGTTCCCTGGGCACCGGGGAGCTGTTTTTT. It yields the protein CASSAQGSLGTGELFF.

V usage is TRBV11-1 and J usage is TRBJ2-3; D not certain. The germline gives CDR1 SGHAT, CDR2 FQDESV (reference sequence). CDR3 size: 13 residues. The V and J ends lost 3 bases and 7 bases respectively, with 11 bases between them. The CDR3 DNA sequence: TGTGCCAGCAGCTTTTCCCCGGAGCATACGCAGTATTTT. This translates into CASSFSPEHTQYF.

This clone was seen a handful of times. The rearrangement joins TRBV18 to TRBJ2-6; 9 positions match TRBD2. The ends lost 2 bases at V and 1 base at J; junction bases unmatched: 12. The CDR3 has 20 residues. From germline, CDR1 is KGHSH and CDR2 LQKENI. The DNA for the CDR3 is TGTGCCAGCTCACCAATGGGTGTAGCGGGAGTTTCTTCTGGGGCCAACGTCCTGACTTTC. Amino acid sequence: CASSPMGVAGVSSGANVLTF.

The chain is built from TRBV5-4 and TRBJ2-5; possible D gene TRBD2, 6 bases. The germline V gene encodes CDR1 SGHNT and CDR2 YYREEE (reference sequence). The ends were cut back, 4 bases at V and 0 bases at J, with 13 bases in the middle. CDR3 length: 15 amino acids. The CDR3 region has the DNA TGTGCCAGCAGCGACAAACGGGGGTACCAAGAGACCCAGTACTTC. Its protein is CASSDKRGYQETQYF.

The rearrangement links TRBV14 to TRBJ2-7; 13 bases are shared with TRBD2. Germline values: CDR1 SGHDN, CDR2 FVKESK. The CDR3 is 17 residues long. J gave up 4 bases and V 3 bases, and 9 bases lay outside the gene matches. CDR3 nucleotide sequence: TGTGCCAGCAGCCAGATTCGGGGACTAGCGGGAAGTTACGAGCAGTACTTC. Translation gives CASSQIRGLAGSYEQYF.